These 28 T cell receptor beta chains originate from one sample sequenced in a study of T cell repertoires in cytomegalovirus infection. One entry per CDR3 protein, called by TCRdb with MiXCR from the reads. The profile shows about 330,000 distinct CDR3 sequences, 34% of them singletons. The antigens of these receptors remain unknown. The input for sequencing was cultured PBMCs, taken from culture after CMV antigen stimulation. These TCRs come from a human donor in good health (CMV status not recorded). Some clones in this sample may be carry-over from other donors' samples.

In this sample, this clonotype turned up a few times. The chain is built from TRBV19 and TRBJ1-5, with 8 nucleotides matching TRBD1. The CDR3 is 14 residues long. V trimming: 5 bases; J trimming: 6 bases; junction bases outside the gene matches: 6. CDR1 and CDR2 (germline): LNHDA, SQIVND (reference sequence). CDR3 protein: CASSPGTGPQPQHF. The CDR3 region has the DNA TGTGCCAGTAGTCCCGGGACAGGTCCTCAGCCCCAGCATTTT.

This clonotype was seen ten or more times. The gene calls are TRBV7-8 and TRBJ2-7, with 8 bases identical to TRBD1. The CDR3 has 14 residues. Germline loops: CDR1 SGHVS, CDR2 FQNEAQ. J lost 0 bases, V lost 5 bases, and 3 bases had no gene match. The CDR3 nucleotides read TGTGCCAGCAGCAGAGGGACAGGCTCCTACGAGCAGTACGTC. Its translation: CASSRGTGSYEQYV.

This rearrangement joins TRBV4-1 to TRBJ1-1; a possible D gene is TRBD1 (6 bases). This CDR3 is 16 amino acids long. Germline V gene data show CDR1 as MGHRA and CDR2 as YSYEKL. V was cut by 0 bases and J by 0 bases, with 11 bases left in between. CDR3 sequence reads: CASSQDLGGMNTEAFF. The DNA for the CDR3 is TGCGCCAGCAGCCAAGATTTAGGGGGGATGAACACTGAAGCTTTCTTT.

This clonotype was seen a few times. CDR3 DNA sequence: TGCGCCAGCAGTGTTTCGGGGGCAACCTACTTGAACACTGAAGCTTTCTTT. Translating gives CASSVSGATYLNTEAFF. The V and J genes are TRBV4-3 and TRBJ1-1; tentatively, D is TRBD1 (6 bases). Trimming cost V 6 bases and J 0 bases, with 20 bases left between them. CDR1 is LGHNA, CDR2 YSLEER, per germline. This CDR3 region has 17 residues.

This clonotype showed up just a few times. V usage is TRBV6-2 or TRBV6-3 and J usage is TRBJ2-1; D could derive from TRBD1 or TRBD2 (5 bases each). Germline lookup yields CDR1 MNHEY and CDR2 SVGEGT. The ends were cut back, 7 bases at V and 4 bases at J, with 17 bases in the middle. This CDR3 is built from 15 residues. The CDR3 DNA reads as TGTGCCAGCAAACAATCCGGGACGGATTACAATGAGCAGTTCTTC. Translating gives CASKQSGTDYNEQFF.

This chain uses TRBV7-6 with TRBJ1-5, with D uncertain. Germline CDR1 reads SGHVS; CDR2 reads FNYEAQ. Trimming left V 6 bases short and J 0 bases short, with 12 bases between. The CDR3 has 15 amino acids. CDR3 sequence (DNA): TGTGCCAGCAGTCTCGTGGCCGATAGCAATCAGCCCCAGCATTTT. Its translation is CASSLVADSNQPQHF.

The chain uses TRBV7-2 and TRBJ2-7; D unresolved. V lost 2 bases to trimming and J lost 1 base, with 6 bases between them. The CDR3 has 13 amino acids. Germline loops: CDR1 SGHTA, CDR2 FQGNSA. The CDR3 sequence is CASSLLASYEQYF. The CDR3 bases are TGTGCCAGCAGCTTACTGGCTTCCTACGAGCAGTACTTC.

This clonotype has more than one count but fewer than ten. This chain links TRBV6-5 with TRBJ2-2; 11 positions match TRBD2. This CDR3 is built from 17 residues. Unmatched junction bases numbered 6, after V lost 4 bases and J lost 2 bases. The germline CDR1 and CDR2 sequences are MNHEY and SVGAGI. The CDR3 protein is CASSSLGLAENTGELFF. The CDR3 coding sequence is TGTGCCAGCAGTTCCCTGGGACTAGCGGAAAACACCGGGGAGCTGTTTTTT.

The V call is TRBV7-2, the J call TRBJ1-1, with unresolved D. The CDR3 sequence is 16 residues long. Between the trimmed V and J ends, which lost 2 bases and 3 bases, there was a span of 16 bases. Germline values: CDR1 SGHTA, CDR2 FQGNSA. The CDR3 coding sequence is TGTGCCAGCAGCTTAATTTCCTTCCAGGCCTACACTGAAGCTTTCTTT. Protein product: CASSLISFQAYTEAFF.

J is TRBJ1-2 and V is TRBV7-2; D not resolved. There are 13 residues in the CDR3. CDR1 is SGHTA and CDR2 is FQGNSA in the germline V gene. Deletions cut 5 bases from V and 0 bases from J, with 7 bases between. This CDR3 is CASSPQTNYGYTF. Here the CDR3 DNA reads TGTGCCAGCAGCCCCCAGACTAACTATGGCTACACCTTC.

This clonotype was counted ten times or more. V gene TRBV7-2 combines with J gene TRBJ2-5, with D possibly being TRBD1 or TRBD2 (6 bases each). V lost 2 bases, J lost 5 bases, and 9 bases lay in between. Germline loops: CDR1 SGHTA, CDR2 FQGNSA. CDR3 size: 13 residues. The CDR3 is CASSLQGRETQYF. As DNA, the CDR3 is TGTGCCAGCAGCTTACAGGGGAGGGAGACCCAGTACTTC.

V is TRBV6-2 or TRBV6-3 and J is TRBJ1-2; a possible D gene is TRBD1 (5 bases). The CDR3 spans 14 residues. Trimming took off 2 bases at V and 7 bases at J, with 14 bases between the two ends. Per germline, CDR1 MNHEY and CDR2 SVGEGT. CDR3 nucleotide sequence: TGTGCCAGCAGTTACACGGCTGGGGGGTTTGGCTACACCTTC. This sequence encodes CASSYTAGGFGYTF.

This CDR3 is CASSLSSSGAINEQFF. The CDR3 nucleotides read TGTGCCAGCAGCCTCAGTTCCAGCGGGGCTATTAATGAGCAGTTCTTC. The genes are TRBV7-2 and TRBJ2-1; 7 bases align to TRBD2. V lost 5 bases, J lost 7 bases, and 14 bases stayed unmatched. The CDR3 contains 16 residues. The V gene's germline CDR1 is SGHTA and CDR2 FQGNSA.

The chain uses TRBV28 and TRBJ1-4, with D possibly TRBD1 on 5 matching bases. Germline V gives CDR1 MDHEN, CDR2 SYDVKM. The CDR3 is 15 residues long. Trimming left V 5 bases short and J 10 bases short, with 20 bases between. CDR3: CASSPPGGRRGKLFF. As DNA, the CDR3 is TGTGCCAGCAGTCCCCCGGGGGGGAGGCGCGGAAAACTGTTTTTT.

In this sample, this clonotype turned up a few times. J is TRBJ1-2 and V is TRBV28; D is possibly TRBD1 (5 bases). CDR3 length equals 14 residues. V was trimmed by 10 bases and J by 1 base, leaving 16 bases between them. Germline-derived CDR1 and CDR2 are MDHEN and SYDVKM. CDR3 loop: CATEGTQINYGYTF. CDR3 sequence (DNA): TGTGCCACCGAAGGGACGCAAATTAACTATGGCTACACCTTC.

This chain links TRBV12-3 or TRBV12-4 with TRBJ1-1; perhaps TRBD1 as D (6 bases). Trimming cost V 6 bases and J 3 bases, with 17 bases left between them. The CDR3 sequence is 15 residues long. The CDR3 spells CASSQGFRADTEAFF. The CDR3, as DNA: TGTGCCAGCAGCCAGGGGTTTAGGGCGGACACTGAAGCTTTCTTT.

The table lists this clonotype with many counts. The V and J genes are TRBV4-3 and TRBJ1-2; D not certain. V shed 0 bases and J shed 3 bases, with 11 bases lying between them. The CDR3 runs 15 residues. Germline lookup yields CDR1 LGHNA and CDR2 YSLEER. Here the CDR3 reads CASSQDNSGDYGYTF. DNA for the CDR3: TGCGCCAGCAGCCAAGATAACAGCGGAGACTATGGCTACACCTTC.

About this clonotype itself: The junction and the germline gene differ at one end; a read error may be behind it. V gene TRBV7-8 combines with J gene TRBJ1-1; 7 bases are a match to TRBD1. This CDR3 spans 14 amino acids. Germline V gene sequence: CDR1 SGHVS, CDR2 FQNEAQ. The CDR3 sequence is CASSFDRDRAEAFF. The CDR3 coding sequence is TGTGCCAGCAGCTTCGACCGGGACAGAGCTGAGGCTTTCTTT.

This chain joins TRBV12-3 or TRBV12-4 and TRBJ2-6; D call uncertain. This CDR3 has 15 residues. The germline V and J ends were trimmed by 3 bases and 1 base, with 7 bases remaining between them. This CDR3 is CASSFQRSGANVLTF. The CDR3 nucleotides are TGTGCCAGCAGTTTTCAGAGGTCTGGGGCCAACGTCCTGACTTTC.

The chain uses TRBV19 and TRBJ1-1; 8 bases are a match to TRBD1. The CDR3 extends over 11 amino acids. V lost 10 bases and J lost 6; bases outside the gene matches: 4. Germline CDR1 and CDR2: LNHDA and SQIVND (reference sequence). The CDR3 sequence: CAIGQGAEAFF. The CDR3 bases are TGTGCCATCGGACAGGGTGCTGAAGCTTTCTTT.

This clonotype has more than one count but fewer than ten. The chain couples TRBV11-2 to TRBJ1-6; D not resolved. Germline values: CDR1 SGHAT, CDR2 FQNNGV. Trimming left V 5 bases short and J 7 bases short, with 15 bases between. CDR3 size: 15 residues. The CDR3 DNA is TGTGCCAGCAGCGAGAGGTGGAGCGGGAATTCACCCCTCCACTTT. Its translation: CASSERWSGNSPLHF.

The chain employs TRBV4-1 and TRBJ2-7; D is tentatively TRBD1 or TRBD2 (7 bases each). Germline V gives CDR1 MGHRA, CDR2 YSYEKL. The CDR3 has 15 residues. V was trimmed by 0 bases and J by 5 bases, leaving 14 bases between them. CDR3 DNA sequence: TGCGCCAGCAGCCAAGAGGGGAGGGGACAGAACGAGCAGTACTTC. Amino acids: CASSQEGRGQNEQYF.

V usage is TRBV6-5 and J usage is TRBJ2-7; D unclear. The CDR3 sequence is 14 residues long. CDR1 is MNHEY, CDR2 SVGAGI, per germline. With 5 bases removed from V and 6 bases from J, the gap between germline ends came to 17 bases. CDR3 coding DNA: TGTGCCAGCAGTACCCTTCTTGAAGGTACCGAGCAGTACTTC. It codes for CASSTLLEGTEQYF.

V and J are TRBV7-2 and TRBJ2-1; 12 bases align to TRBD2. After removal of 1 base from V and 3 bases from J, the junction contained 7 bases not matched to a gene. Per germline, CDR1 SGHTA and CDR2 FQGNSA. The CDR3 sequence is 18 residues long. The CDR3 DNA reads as TGTGCCAGCAGCTTAGTGGGTCTAGCGGGAGGGGTCTACAATGAGCAGTTCTTC. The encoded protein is CASSLVGLAGGVYNEQFF.

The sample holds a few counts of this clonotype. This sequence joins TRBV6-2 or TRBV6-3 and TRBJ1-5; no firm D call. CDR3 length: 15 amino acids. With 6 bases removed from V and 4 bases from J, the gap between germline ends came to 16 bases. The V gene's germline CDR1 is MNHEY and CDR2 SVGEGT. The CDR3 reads CASRRSLGRNQPQHF. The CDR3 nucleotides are TGTGCCAGCAGACGAAGCCTAGGACGGAATCAGCCCCAGCATTTT.

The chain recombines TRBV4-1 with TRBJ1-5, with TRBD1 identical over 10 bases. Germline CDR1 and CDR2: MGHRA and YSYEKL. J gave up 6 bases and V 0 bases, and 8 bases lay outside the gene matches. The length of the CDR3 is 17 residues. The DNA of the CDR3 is TGCGCCAGCAGCCAAGAGGCGGGACAGGGGAGAGCTCAGCCCCAGCATTTT. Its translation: CASSQEAGQGRAQPQHF.

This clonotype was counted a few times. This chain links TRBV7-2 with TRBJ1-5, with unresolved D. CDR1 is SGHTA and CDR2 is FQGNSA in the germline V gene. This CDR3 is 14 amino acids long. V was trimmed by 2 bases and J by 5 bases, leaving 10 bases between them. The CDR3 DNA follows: TGTGCCAGCAGCTTATTCCAGGTTGATCAGCCCCAGCATTTT. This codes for CASSLFQVDQPQHF.

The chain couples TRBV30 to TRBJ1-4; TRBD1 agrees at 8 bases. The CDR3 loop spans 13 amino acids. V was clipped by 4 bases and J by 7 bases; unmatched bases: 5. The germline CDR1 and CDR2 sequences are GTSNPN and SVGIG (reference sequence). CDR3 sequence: CAWNTGGGEKLFF. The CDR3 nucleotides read TGTGCCTGGAACACAGGGGGTGGTGAAAAACTGTTTTTT.